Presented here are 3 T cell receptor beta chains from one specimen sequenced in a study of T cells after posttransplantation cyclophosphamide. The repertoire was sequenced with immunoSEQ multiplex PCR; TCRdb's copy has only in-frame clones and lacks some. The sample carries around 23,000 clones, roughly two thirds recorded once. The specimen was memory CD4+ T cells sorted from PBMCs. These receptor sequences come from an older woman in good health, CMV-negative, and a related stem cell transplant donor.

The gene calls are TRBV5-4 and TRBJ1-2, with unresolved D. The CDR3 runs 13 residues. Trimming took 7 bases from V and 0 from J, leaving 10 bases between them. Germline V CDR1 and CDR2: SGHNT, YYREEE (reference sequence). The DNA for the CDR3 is TGTGCCAGCGGACTACTCCCTAACTATGGCTACACCTTC. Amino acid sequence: CASGLLPNYGYTF.

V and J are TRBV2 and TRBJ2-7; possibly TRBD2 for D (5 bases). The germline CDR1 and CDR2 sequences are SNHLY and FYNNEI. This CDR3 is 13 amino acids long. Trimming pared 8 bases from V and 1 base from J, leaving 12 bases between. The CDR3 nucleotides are TGTGCCAGCTTTTTCTCGGGATCCTACGAGCAGTACTTC. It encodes CASFFSGSYEQYF.

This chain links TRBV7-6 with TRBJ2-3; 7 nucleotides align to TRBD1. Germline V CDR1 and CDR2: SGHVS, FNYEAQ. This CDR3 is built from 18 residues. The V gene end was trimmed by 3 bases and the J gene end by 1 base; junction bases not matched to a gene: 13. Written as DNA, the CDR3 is TGTGCCAGCAGCTTCCACTTCCCGGGACAGTCACGCACAGATACGCAGTATTTT. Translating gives CASSFHFPGQSRTDTQYF.